Below are 19 T cell receptor beta chains sequenced from a single sample in a study of spatial heterogeneity in lung cancer. Each CDR3 protein gets one entry after TCRdb re-called the 5' RACE reads with MiXCR. The sample lists around 92,000 distinct CDR3 sequences, approximately 12% occurring once. Time point specified: sample taken at primary tumor resection. Material for sequencing was whole RNA from tumor, nontumor lung or frozen PBMC, left unsorted. The material was PBMCs, obtained at surgery. Receptors were obtained from a male donor with early-stage non-small cell lung cancer.

This clonotype was detected only a few times. The gene calls are TRBV5-1 and TRBJ1-1, with a possible D match to TRBD1 (5 bases). With 4 bases removed from V and 4 bases from J, the gap between germline ends came to 17 bases. The CDR3 consists of 15 residues. The germline V gene has CDR1 SGHRS and CDR2 YFSETQ. CDR3 sequence (DNA): TGCGCCAGCAGCAGTGACGGGACGAGGGGCACTGAAGCTTTCTTT. This encodes CASSSDGTRGTEAFF.

This clonotype was found a few times. V gene TRBV4-3 combines with J gene TRBJ2-5; 15 bases are a match to TRBD2. This CDR3 has 19 residues. V lost 1 base and J lost 1; bases outside the gene matches: 7. Germline V gives CDR1 LGHNA, CDR2 YSLEER. CDR3 sequence (DNA): TGCGCCAGCAGCCAAGTACGGACTAGCGGGGGGGGCCCCCAAGAGACCCAGTACTTC. It encodes CASSQVRTSGGGPQETQYF.

This clonotype was picked up many times. The chain combines TRBV7-9 with TRBJ1-6; 9 positions agree with TRBD1. The V gene's germline CDR1 is SEHNR and CDR2 FQNEAQ (reference sequence). V lost 7 bases and J lost 7; bases outside the gene matches: 2. CDR3 size: 13 residues. Here the CDR3 DNA reads TGTGCCAGCAACGGACAGGGGAATTCACCCCTCCACTTT. This codes for CASNGQGNSPLHF.

This rearrangement joins TRBV7-2 to TRBJ1-2, with no clear D. Germline CDR1 and CDR2: SGHTA and FQGNSA. Between the trimmed V and J ends, which lost 5 bases and 6 bases, there was a span of 19 bases. The CDR3 consists of 15 residues. The chain's CDR3 is CASSPRSPRTNGYTF. CDR3 in DNA: TGTGCCAGCAGCCCAAGGTCCCCCCGAACTAATGGCTACACCTTC.

This rearrangement joins TRBV9 to TRBJ2-5, with 7 bases lining up with TRBD1. This CDR3 is built from 15 residues. V lost 3 bases, J lost 1 base, and 6 bases stayed unmatched. Germline V gene sequence: CDR1 SGDLS, CDR2 YYNGEE. The CDR3 nucleotides are TGTGCCAGCAGCGCCAGGACAGGAGTCCAAGAGACCCAGTACTTC. Its translation is CASSARTGVQETQYF.

This clonotype was recorded a few times. The chain carries TRBV10-3 and TRBJ2-2; D not resolved. The germline V and J ends were trimmed by 3 bases and 3 bases, with 8 bases remaining between them. Germline CDR1 ENHRY, CDR2 SYGVKD. The length of the CDR3 is 14 residues. This CDR3 reads CAISDYGDTGELFF. The CDR3 bases are TGTGCCATCAGTGATTACGGTGACACCGGGGAGCTGTTTTTT.

This clonotype occurred a few times. The rearrangement joins TRBV25-1 to TRBJ1-4, with D unclear. Germline CDR1 reads MGHDK; CDR2 reads SYGVNS. CDR3 size: 14 residues. V was cut by 6 bases and J by 5 bases, with 13 bases left in between. In DNA, the CDR3 is TGTGCCAGCAGCCCGCGGGATTTCAATGAAAAACTGTTTTTT. Residues: CASSPRDFNEKLFF.

The chain links TRBV4-3 to TRBJ1-1; 8 positions match TRBD1. This CDR3 is built from 15 residues. Germline CDR1 reads LGHNA; CDR2 reads YSLEER. V was clipped by 5 bases and J by 0 bases; unmatched bases: 5. CDR3 coding DNA: TGCGCCAGCAGCTCCAACAGGGGGTTGAACACTGAAGCTTTCTTT. It translates to CASSSNRGLNTEAFF.

The chain has TRBV19 and TRBJ2-7; TRBD2 is a possible D gene (7 bases). The V and J ends lost 5 bases and 2 bases respectively, with 16 bases between them. The CDR3 loop spans 15 amino acids. The germline V gene encodes CDR1 LNHDA and CDR2 SQIVND (reference sequence). CDR3 in amino acids: CASSPHGGPAYEQYF. The CDR3 DNA sequence: TGTGCCAGTAGTCCCCACGGGGGGCCAGCCTACGAGCAGTACTTC.

This clonotype turned up a few times. The gene calls are TRBV28 and TRBJ1-2; the D gene is possibly TRBD1 (5 bases). The CDR3 extends over 13 amino acids. The germline gives CDR1 MDHEN, CDR2 SYDVKM. Between the trimmed V and J ends, which lost 8 bases and 0 bases, there was a span of 10 bases. The CDR3 DNA follows: TGTGCCAGCGGGGGAATACCTAACTATGGCTACACCTTC. Translated: CASGGIPNYGYTF.

This clonotype came up once. The chain couples TRBV7-9 to TRBJ2-7, with 8 positions matching TRBD1. V lost 5 bases to trimming and J lost 2 bases; unmatched junction nucleotides: 5. Germline CDR1 is SEHNR and CDR2 is FQNEAQ (reference sequence). The CDR3 is made up of 14 amino acids. CDR3 in DNA: TGTGCCAGCAGCCCAGGGGGCGCGGCCTACGAGCAGTACTTC. Residues: CASSPGGAAYEQYF.

This clonotype was detected many times. V and J are TRBV4-1 and TRBJ2-1, with 13 bases identical to TRBD2. Germline V gene lookup returns CDR1 MGHRA and CDR2 YSYEKL. J gave up 6 bases and V 1 base, and 0 bases lay outside the gene matches. This CDR3 region has 15 residues. The CDR3 loop is CASSQGLAGGNEQFF. The DNA for the CDR3 is TGCGCCAGCAGCCAAGGACTAGCGGGGGGCAATGAGCAGTTCTTC.

Ten or more counts support this clonotype. The chain recombines TRBV29-1 with TRBJ1-1, with a tentative D call TRBD1 (6 bases). This CDR3 spans 11 amino acids. V lost 0 bases and J 9 bases, leaving 8 bases between the germline ends. Germline V lookup: CDR1 SQVTM, CDR2 ANQGSEA. The CDR3, as DNA: TGCAGCGTTGAAGAGCAGGGGAAAGCTTTCTTT. Its translation: CSVEEQGKAFF. The full variable domain, in which reference TRBV29-1 and TRBJ1-1 provide the parts outside the CDR3, is SAVISQKPSRDICQRGTSLTIQCQVDSQVTMMFWYRQQPGQSLTLIATANQGSEATYESGFVIDKFPISRPNLTFSTLTVSNMSPEDSSIYLCSVEEQGKAFFGQGTRLTVV.

In its sample, this clonotype was seen a few times. The J gene is TRBJ2-7, the V gene TRBV4-1, with 7 bases fitting TRBD1. The CDR3 is 14 amino acids. Trimming cost V 0 bases and J 2 bases; bases outside gene matches: 1. Germline assignment: CDR1 MGHRA and CDR2 YSYEKL. The CDR3 sequence is CASSQDTGAYEQYF. CDR3 DNA: TGCGCCAGCAGCCAAGATACAGGGGCCTACGAGCAGTACTTC.

This clonotype was counted a few times. The chain uses TRBV13 and TRBJ2-3; 8 bases fit TRBD1. Trimming at V came to 5 bases and at J to 5 bases, leaving 6 bases not matched to a gene. Germline V gene sequence: CDR1 PRHDT, CDR2 FYEKMQ (reference sequence). The CDR3 sequence is 14 residues long. CDR3 nucleotides: TGTGCCAGCAGCCCCGACAGGGGAAGAGATACGCAGTATTTT. The encoded protein is CASSPDRGRDTQYF.

V gene TRBV5-1 combines with J gene TRBJ2-5; no firm D call. There are 14 residues in the CDR3. Trimming stripped 0 bases from V and 6 bases from J, with 12 bases between. The V gene's germline CDR1 is SGHRS and CDR2 YFSETQ. CDR3 DNA: TGCGCCAGCAGCTTGGACGTTCAAGGGAAGACCCAGTACTTC. Translating gives CASSLDVQGKTQYF. Looking up the rest from reference TRBV5-1 and TRBJ2-5 gives the full variable domain: KAGVTQTPRYLIKTRGQQVTLSCSPISGHRSVSWYQQTPGQGLQFLFEYFSETQRNKGNFPGRFSGRQFSNSRSEMNVSTLELGDSALYLCASSLDVQGKTQYFGPGTRLLVL.

This clonotype came up a few times. The chain carries TRBV27 and TRBJ1-6, with a tentative D call TRBD1 (5 bases). The V and J ends lost 7 bases and 13 bases respectively, with 14 bases between them. The CDR3 contains 12 residues. Germline V gene data show CDR1 as MNHEY and CDR2 as SMNVEV (reference sequence). The CDR3 DNA sequence: TGTGCCAGCAAAGACAGTATAAGTCCCCTCCACTTT. It encodes CASKDSISPLHF.

This clonotype was seen repeatedly, ten times or more. The chain has TRBV10-3 and TRBJ2-3; 10 bases are a match to TRBD1. Germline trimming cut 6 bases from V and 4 bases from J; bases unmatched to any gene: 13. Germline V gene sequence: CDR1 ENHRY, CDR2 SYGVKD. The CDR3 length is 17 residues. In nucleotides, the CDR3 is TGTGCCATCAGCTCCGCCGGGACAGGGGCGGGGGCAGATACGCAGTATTTT. Protein: CAISSAGTGAGADTQYF.

The J gene is TRBJ1-5, the V gene TRBV10-3; D is unclear. Trimming shortened V by 8 bases and J by 5 bases, and 16 bases separated the two germline ends. Per germline, CDR1 ENHRY and CDR2 SYGVKD. CDR3 size: 14 residues. CDR3 in amino acids: CAIGPGGRHQPQHF. The CDR3 nucleotides are TGTGCCATCGGACCGGGCGGTCGACATCAGCCCCAGCATTTT.